This entry lists 8 T cell receptor beta chains sequenced from one sample in a study of response to subunit inactivated influenza vaccine. From the RT-PCR reads, TCRdb called clonotypes with MiXCR, one entry per CDR3 protein. Altogether some 600,000 distinct CDR3 sequences are present, 14% being singletons, with the ten largest covering less than 9%. Sequenced material: PBMCs from blood, taken around 15 days before vaccination. The receptor source for this set is a man between 50 and 59 years old who received an inactivated influenza vaccine.

This clonotype was counted only a few times. The chain employs TRBV18 and TRBJ2-7, with D unclear. The germline V gene has CDR1 KGHSH and CDR2 LQKENI. The CDR3 is made up of 13 amino acids. V was trimmed by 4 bases and J by 9 bases, leaving 16 bases between them. The CDR3: CASSRDLPTGQYF. The CDR3 DNA sequence: TGTGCCAGCTCACGAGACCTTCCCACCGGGCAGTACTTC.

This clonotype appeared a few times. The chain links TRBV28 to TRBJ2-1; 8 bases map to TRBD2. The CDR3 has 14 amino acids. The germline V gene encodes CDR1 MDHEN and CDR2 SYDVKM. The V segment lost 7 bases and the J segment 6 bases; nucleotides outside the gene matches: 8. CDR3 sequence reads: CASIGGGSVNEQFF. The CDR3 DNA is TGTGCCAGCATCGGGGGGGGCAGCGTCAATGAGCAGTTCTTC.

The genes are TRBV14 and TRBJ2-7; 10 nucleotides align to TRBD1. Unmatched junction bases numbered 10, after V lost 3 bases and J lost 5 bases. Per germline, CDR1 SGHDN and CDR2 FVKESK. The CDR3 sequence is 16 residues long. CDR3 sequence reads: CASSHRLGQGSDEQYF. CDR3 nucleotides: TGTGCCAGCAGCCATCGGCTGGGACAGGGGTCTGACGAGCAGTACTTC.

The chain couples TRBV4-3 to TRBJ1-1; D gene ambiguous. The CDR3 runs 15 residues. Trimming pared 0 bases from V and 4 bases from J, leaving 12 bases between. In germline, CDR1 is LGHNA, CDR2 YSLEER. The CDR3 nucleotides read TGCGCCAGCAGCCAAGATTACCCCTCCCGCACTGAAGCTTTCTTT. This codes for CASSQDYPSRTEAFF.

This clonotype was counted a few times. This sequence joins TRBV29-1 and TRBJ2-7; 11 bases line up with TRBD2. The trim removed 6 bases at V and 0 bases at J, leaving 10 bases unmatched. CDR3 length: 16 residues. CDR1 and CDR2 (germline): SQVTM, ANQGSEA. CDR3 in amino acids: CSVRSLAGAYSYEQYF. The CDR3 DNA sequence: TGCAGCGTCCGCTCACTAGCGGGAGCGTACTCCTACGAGCAGTACTTC.

This clonotype was detected only a few times. The chain employs TRBV5-6 and TRBJ2-1, with 7 bases fitting TRBD2. The CDR3 runs to 14 residues. Looked up from germline, CDR1 is SGHDT and CDR2 is YYEEEE. The V and J ends lost 4 bases and 4 bases, in that order; junction bases with no gene match: 5. CDR3 protein: CASSPWTSYNEQFF. CDR3 bases: TGTGCCAGCAGCCCATGGACTAGTTACAATGAGCAGTTCTTC. The entire variable domain, with the rest obtained from reference TRBV5-6 and TRBJ2-1, is as follows: DAGVTQSPTHLIKTRGQQVTLRCSPKSGHDTVSWYQQALGQGPQFIFQYYEEEERQRGNFPDRFSGHQFPNYSSELNVNALLLGDSALYLCASSPWTSYNEQFFGPGTRLTVL.

This clonotype showed up just a few times. The rearrangement joins TRBV5-1 to TRBJ1-6, with 7 bases lining up with TRBD1. V was pared by 3 bases and J by 3 bases, with 3 bases of the junction left unmatched. The CDR3 has 15 residues. Germline V gene data show CDR1 as SGHRS and CDR2 as YFSETQ. Here the CDR3 reads CASSSGDSYNSPLHF. For the CDR3, the DNA is TGCGCCAGCAGCTCGGGGGACAGCTATAATTCACCCCTCCACTTT.

The chain has TRBV7-2 and TRBJ2-1; D not certain. Germline V gene lookup returns CDR1 SGHTA and CDR2 FQGNSA. The CDR3 sequence is 15 residues long. Trimming pared 5 bases from V and 1 base from J, leaving 12 bases between. For the CDR3, the DNA is TGTGCCAGCAGCCTTGGACCGGTATCCTACAATGAGCAGTTCTTC. It yields the protein CASSLGPVSYNEQFF.